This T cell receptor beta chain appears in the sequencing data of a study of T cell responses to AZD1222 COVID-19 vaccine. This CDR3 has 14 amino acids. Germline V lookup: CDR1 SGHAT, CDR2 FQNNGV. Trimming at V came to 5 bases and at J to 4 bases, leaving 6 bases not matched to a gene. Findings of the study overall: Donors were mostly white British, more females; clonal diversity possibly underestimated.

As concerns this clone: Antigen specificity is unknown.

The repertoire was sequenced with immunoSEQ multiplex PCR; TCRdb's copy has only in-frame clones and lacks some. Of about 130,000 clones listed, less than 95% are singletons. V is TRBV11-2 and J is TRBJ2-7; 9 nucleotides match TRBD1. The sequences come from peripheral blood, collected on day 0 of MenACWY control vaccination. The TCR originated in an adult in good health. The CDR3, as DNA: TGTGCCAGCAGCATGGACAGGGGTTATTACGAGCAGTACGTC. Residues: CASSMDRGYYEQYV.